What follows are 19 T cell receptor beta chains derived from one specimen sequenced in a study of T cell responses to AZD1222 COVID-19 vaccine. The assay was immunoSEQ multiplex PCR, and TCRdb's table has in-frame clones only and misses some. The table includes approximately 150,000 clones, about nine tenths detected once. The sequenced sample was peripheral blood, obtained on day 0 of AZD1222 vaccination. The origin of the receptors is an adult in good health.

The CDR3 is CASSLRQAGETQYF. Written as DNA, the CDR3 is TGTGCCAGTAGTCTTCGACAGGCGGGAGAGACCCAGTACTTC. The J gene is TRBJ2-5, the V gene TRBV19, with D possibly TRBD1 on 6 matching bases. V lost 5 bases, J lost 4 bases, and 14 bases lay in between. CDR1 is LNHDA and CDR2 is SQIVND in the germline V gene (reference sequence). CDR3 size: 14 residues.

The V and J genes are TRBV6-2 or TRBV6-3 and TRBJ1-2; no definite D call. The CDR3 covers 13 residues. CDR1 is MNHEY, CDR2 SVGEGT, per germline. Deletions cut 0 bases from V and 8 bases from J, with 10 bases between. CDR3 nucleotides: TGTGCCAGCAGTTACTCAAAAGGGAGCGGCTACACCTTC. Translated, it gives CASSYSKGSGYTF.

The chain has TRBV6-5 and TRBJ1-6; 7 bases are shared with TRBD1. CDR1 is MNHEY, CDR2 SVGAGI, per germline. This CDR3 is 15 amino acids long. Trimming took 4 bases from V and 6 from J; bases not matched to a gene: 6. The CDR3 DNA reads as TGTGCCAGCAGTTCGGGGACAGAACGTAATTCACCCCTCCACTTT. Amino acid sequence: CASSSGTERNSPLHF.

The chain uses TRBV19 and TRBJ2-5; 11 bases align to TRBD1. V was pared by 6 bases and J by 5 bases, with 8 bases of the junction left unmatched. This CDR3 contains 15 residues. Germline loops: CDR1 LNHDA, CDR2 SQIVND (reference sequence). The CDR3 sequence: CASSQDRGRAETQYF. In DNA, the CDR3 is TGTGCCAGTAGCCAGGACAGGGGGCGCGCGGAGACCCAGTACTTC.

The rearrangement joins TRBV30 to TRBJ1-4, with no clear D. V lost 2 bases to trimming and J lost 4 bases, with 5 bases between them. The CDR3 runs 12 residues. Germline values: CDR1 GTSNPN, CDR2 SVGIG (reference sequence). In DNA, the CDR3 is TGTGCCTGGAGTTTCAGTAATGAAAAACTGTTTTTT. Its translation is CAWSFSNEKLFF. Supplemented by reference TRBV30 and TRBJ1-4, the full variable domain reads SQTIHQWPATLVQPVGSPLSLECTVEGTSNPNLYWYRQAAGRGLQLLFYSVGIGQISSEVPQNLSASRPQDRQFILSSKKLLLSDSGFYLCAWSFSNEKLFFGSGTQLSVL.

The chain links TRBV5-1 to TRBJ2-5, with D hard to call. CDR1 is SGHRS, CDR2 YFSETQ, per germline. V gave up 1 base and J gave up 2 bases, with 12 bases separating them. This CDR3 comprises 15 residues. Here the CDR3 DNA reads TGCGCCAGCAGCTTGAATGACGGGCGGCAAGAGACCCAGTACTTC. The encoded protein is CASSLNDGRQETQYF.

This chain joins TRBV2 and TRBJ1-2; 7 positions agree with TRBD1. J was trimmed by 3 bases and V by 9 bases; bases with no gene match: 7. This CDR3 region has 13 residues. The germline V gene encodes CDR1 SNHLY and CDR2 FYNNEI. The CDR3 coding sequence is TGTGCCAGTAACCTAGACAGGGACTATGGCTACACCTTC. The encoded protein is CASNLDRDYGYTF.

The chain uses TRBV19 and TRBJ1-2; TRBD1 is a possible D gene (5 bases). V shed 4 bases and J shed 2 bases, with 8 bases lying between them. From germline, CDR1 is LNHDA and CDR2 SQIVND (reference sequence). This CDR3 contains 13 residues. CDR3 in amino acids: CASSTRDNYGYTF. The CDR3 region has the DNA TGTGCCAGTAGTACCAGGGACAACTATGGCTACACCTTC. Full variable domain (outside the CDR3, taken from reference TRBV19 and TRBJ1-2): DGGITQSPKYLFRKEGQNVTLSCEQNLNHDAMYWYRQDPGQGLRLIYYSQIVNDFQKGDIAEGYSVSREKKESFPLTVTSAQKNPTAFYLCASSTRDNYGYTFGSGTRLTVV.

V is TRBV7-2 and J is TRBJ1-5; D possibly corresponds to TRBD1 (5 bases). The germline V gene has CDR1 SGHTA and CDR2 FQGNSA. V lost 3 bases to trimming and J lost 3 bases, with 24 bases between them. This CDR3 comprises 19 residues. The CDR3 loop is CASSLSVGAGYGSNQPQHF. CDR3 DNA sequence: TGTGCCAGCAGCTTGAGTGTCGGGGCGGGTTATGGGTCCAATCAGCCCCAGCATTTT.

This sequence joins TRBV7-9 and TRBJ1-6; a weak D match, TRBD1 (6 bases). Germline CDR1 and CDR2: SEHNR and FQNEAQ (reference sequence). The CDR3 is 15 amino acids. Trimming removed 5 bases at V and 10 bases at J, with 18 bases between. CDR3 DNA: TGTGCCAGCAGCCCTCCCCCGGGGGCGGAATCACCCCTCCACTTT. Translation: CASSPPPGAESPLHF.

This chain joins TRBV7-9 and TRBJ2-7; D remains unclear. Germline V CDR1 and CDR2: SEHNR, FQNEAQ (reference sequence). V was pared by 7 bases and J by 0 bases, with 16 bases between. CDR3 length equals 15 residues. CDR3 DNA: TGTGCCAGCAACTATTACCCCTCCGTCTCCTACGAGCAGTACTTC. Residues: CASNYYPSVSYEQYF.

V gene TRBV6-2 or TRBV6-3 combines with J gene TRBJ2-2; D call uncertain. Germline CDR1 reads MNHEY; CDR2 reads SVGEGT. The CDR3 has 14 residues. The V and J ends lost 1 base and 4 bases respectively, with 7 bases between them. The CDR3 DNA reads as TGTGCCAGCAGTTACTTGGGTATCACCGGGGAGCTGTTTTTT. This translates into CASSYLGITGELFF.

The DNA of the CDR3 is TGCGCCAGCAGCTGGGGTGGCTATGGCTACACCTTC. This gives the protein CASSWGGYGYTF. The rearrangement uses TRBV5-1 and TRBJ1-2; D is undetermined. V dropped 3 bases and J dropped 4 bases, with 7 bases sitting between them. The CDR3 is 12 residues long. Germline-derived CDR1 and CDR2 are SGHRS and YFSETQ.

The chain couples TRBV5-4 to TRBJ2-7, with 10 positions matching TRBD1. Looked up from germline, CDR1 is SGHNT and CDR2 is YYREEE (reference sequence). This CDR3 has 14 amino acids. With V trimmed by 2 bases and J by 3 bases, 2 bases remained unmatched. CDR3: CASSFGTGVYEQYF. As DNA, the CDR3 is TGTGCCAGCAGCTTCGGGACAGGGGTCTACGAGCAGTACTTC.

The J gene is TRBJ1-1, the V gene TRBV10-3; maybe TRBD1 (5 bases). The germline V and J ends were trimmed by 2 bases and 0 bases, with 7 bases remaining between them. Germline V gene data show CDR1 as ENHRY and CDR2 as SYGVKD. The CDR3 runs 14 residues. CDR3 in amino acids: CAISEEGMNTEAFF. CDR3 nucleotides: TGTGCCATCAGTGAGGAGGGGATGAACACTGAAGCTTTCTTT.

CDR3 DNA: TGTGCCAGCAGCAGCCAGGATCCGAAAGAGACCCAGTACTTC. Its protein product is CASSSQDPKETQYF. V usage is TRBV11-2 and J usage is TRBJ2-5; D uncertain. Trimming pared 5 bases from V and 3 bases from J, leaving 13 bases between. Germline V lookup: CDR1 SGHAT, CDR2 FQNNGV. CDR3 length equals 14 residues. Supplemented by reference TRBV11-2 and TRBJ2-5, the full variable domain reads EAGVAQSPRYKIIEKRQSVAFWCNPISGHATLYWYQQILGQGPKLLIQFQNNGVVDDSQLPKDRFSAERLKGVDSTLKIQPAKLEDSAVYLCASSSQDPKETQYFGPGTRLLVL.

The chain combines TRBV6-1 with TRBJ1-5, with D perhaps TRBD1 (6 bases). The germline gives CDR1 MNHNS, CDR2 SASEGT. This CDR3 is built from 15 residues. V was clipped by 2 bases and J by 6 bases, with 14 bases between them. The CDR3 spells CASSERAQGFQPQHF. The CDR3 region has the DNA TGTGCCAGCAGTGAAAGGGCACAGGGATTTCAGCCCCAGCATTTT.

The chain is built from TRBV5-1 and TRBJ1-6; D is unclear. The CDR3 has 14 residues. CDR1 and CDR2 (germline): SGHRS, YFSETQ. V lost 5 bases and J lost 4, with 10 bases in between. CDR3 amino acids: CASRYRGYNSPLHF. CDR3 DNA sequence: TGCGCCAGCAGATACCGGGGTTATAATTCACCCCTCCACTTT.

J is TRBJ2-4 and V is TRBV6-5; no firm D call. The CDR3 totals 14 residues. V dropped 7 bases and J dropped 0 bases, with 10 bases sitting between them. Per the germline V gene, CDR1 is MNHEY and CDR2 is SVGAGI. The CDR3 coding sequence is TGTGCCAGCAAGATTACCGTAGCCAAAAACATTCAGTACTTC. This gives the protein CASKITVAKNIQYF.